One and the same sample provided the 14 T cell receptor beta chains below, sequenced in a study of T cell repertoires in ileal Crohn's disease. Profiling relied on immunoSEQ multiplex PCR, and the TCRdb table lists in-frame clones only, not all of them. The sample holds 6,500 to 7,000 clones; about 83% are singletons and the top ten take approximately 4.1%. The specimen sequenced was ileal tissue. These TCRs come from an adult with Crohn's disease.

This chain uses TRBV10-3 with TRBJ2-5; possibly TRBD2 for D (6 bases). Germline CDR1 and CDR2: ENHRY and SYGVKD. Trimming took 10 bases from V and 4 from J, leaving 13 bases between them. CDR3 length equals 12 residues. The CDR3 loop reads CATSSAAETQYF. The CDR3 coding sequence is TGTGCCACCTCTAGCGCTGCAGAGACCCAGTACTTC.

This rearrangement joins TRBV29-1 to TRBJ1-4; D gene unclear. Germline loops: CDR1 SQVTM, CDR2 ANQGSEA. V shed 4 bases and J shed 7 bases, with 10 bases lying between them. This CDR3 has 12 residues. CDR3 in amino acids: CSVGEWGEKLFF. In DNA form, the CDR3 reads TGCAGCGTTGGGGAGTGGGGTGAAAAACTGTTTTTT.

This clone was counted only a few times. The chain has TRBV7-8 and TRBJ2-7; maybe TRBD2 (6 bases). Germline assignment: CDR1 SGHVS and CDR2 FQNEAQ. Trimming cost V 1 base and J 5 bases, with 12 bases left between them. The CDR3 totals 14 residues. For the CDR3, the DNA is TGTGCCAGCAGCTTAGTCAGGGAGCGGGACGAGCAGTACTTC. Amino acids: CASSLVRERDEQYF.

The rearrangement links TRBV7-8 to TRBJ2-3; maybe TRBD1 (6 bases). The V gene's germline CDR1 is SGHVS and CDR2 FQNEAQ. The CDR3 length is 15 residues. Trimming left V 1 base short and J 2 bases short, with 10 bases between. CDR3 protein: CASSLGGGLTDTQYF. CDR3 nucleotides: TGTGCCAGCAGCTTAGGAGGGGGTCTCACAGATACGCAGTATTTT.

This clone came up a few times. The rearrangement joins TRBV4-2 to TRBJ2-5; D may be TRBD2 (6 bases). CDR1 and CDR2 (germline): LGHNA, YNFKEQ. The CDR3 loop spans 15 amino acids. Trimming removed 0 bases from V and 11 bases from J, with 19 bases in between. The CDR3 coding sequence is TGTGCCAGCAGCCAAGATGGCAGGGTGGGAGGTGAGCAGTACTTC. Its translation: CASSQDGRVGGEQYF.

The rearrangement links TRBV27 to TRBJ2-1; 7 bases match TRBD1. Germline CDR1 reads MNHEY; CDR2 reads SMNVEV (reference sequence). V trimming: 7 bases; J trimming: 5 bases; junction bases outside the gene matches: 8. The CDR3 has 14 amino acids. In nucleotides, the CDR3 is TGTGCCAGCATAAGACAGGGCGGAAACAATGAGCAGTTCTTC. Protein: CASIRQGGNNEQFF.

V is TRBV6-1 and J is TRBJ1-5; 9 nucleotides match TRBD1. The germline gives CDR1 MNHNS, CDR2 SASEGT. The V segment lost 5 bases and the J segment 7 bases; nucleotides outside the gene matches: 6. The CDR3 loop spans 14 amino acids. The CDR3 region has the DNA TGTGCCAGCAGTACAGGGGGCGCACAGCAGCCCCAGCATTTT. Translated, it gives CASSTGGAQQPQHF.

The chain has TRBV11-2 and TRBJ1-6; D gene unclear. Deletions cut 3 bases from V and 1 base from J, with 7 bases between. Germline assignment: CDR1 SGHAT and CDR2 FQNNGV. CDR3 size: 15 residues. The CDR3 spells CASSFRESYNSPLHF. The CDR3 DNA is TGTGCCAGCAGCTTTCGGGAGTCCTATAATTCACCCCTCCACTTT.

The chain has TRBV6-6 and TRBJ1-2; D possibly corresponds to TRBD1 (6 bases). Germline lookup yields CDR1 MNHNY and CDR2 SVGAGI (reference sequence). The CDR3 spans 12 residues. Trimming cost V 5 bases and J 8 bases, with 12 bases left between them. The CDR3 sequence: CASSGDIRGYTF. The CDR3, as DNA: TGTGCCAGCAGTGGGGACATTCGGGGCTACACCTTC.

This clone was recorded a few times. The genes are TRBV5-1 and TRBJ1-2, with 7 positions matching TRBD1. The J segment lost 3 bases and the V segment lost 5 bases, leaving 4 bases of the junction unmatched. Germline assignment: CDR1 SGHRS and CDR2 YFSETQ. The CDR3 contains 13 residues. The CDR3 is CASRGRGDYGYTF. DNA for the CDR3: TGCGCCAGCAGGGGCAGGGGGGACTATGGCTACACCTTC. Full variable domain (rest looked up from reference TRBV5-1 and TRBJ1-2): KAGVTQTPRYLIKTRGQQVTLSCSPISGHRSVSWYQQTPGQGLQFLFEYFSETQRNKGNFPGRFSGRQFSNSRSEMNVSTLELGDSALYLCASRGRGDYGYTFGSGTRLTVV.

The J gene is TRBJ2-7, the V gene TRBV10-3; 10 bases are shared with TRBD2. Germline V lookup: CDR1 ENHRY, CDR2 SYGVKD. The CDR3 spans 16 residues. The ends lost 3 bases at V and 2 bases at J; junction bases unmatched: 7. CDR3 protein: CAISDLWTSGTYEQYF. The CDR3 coding sequence is TGTGCCATCAGTGACCTCTGGACTAGCGGAACCTACGAGCAGTACTTC.

This chain links TRBV5-4 with TRBJ2-2, with D possibly TRBD1 on 5 matching bases. Germline-derived CDR1 and CDR2 are SGHNT and YYREEE (reference sequence). Between the trimmed V and J ends, which lost 0 bases and 4 bases, there was a span of 13 bases. The CDR3 runs to 16 residues. The CDR3 region has the DNA TGTGCCAGCAGCTTGGAGGCAGGGTATAGCACCGGGGAGCTGTTTTTT. Residues: CASSLEAGYSTGELFF. Full variable domain (outside the CDR3, taken from reference TRBV5-4 and TRBJ2-2): ETGVTQSPTHLIKTRGQQVTLRCSSQSGHNTVSWYQQALGQGPQFIFQYYREEENGRGNFPPRFSGLQFPNYSSELNVNALELDDSALYLCASSLEAGYSTGELFFGEGSRLTVL.

The CDR3 DNA sequence: TGTGCCAGCAGTCGCGTACCCCGGACTAGCGTATACTACGAGCAGTACTTC. Protein product: CASSRVPRTSVYYEQYF. The chain combines TRBV28 with TRBJ2-7, with 9 bases matching TRBD2. Germline trimming cut 5 bases from V and 3 bases from J; bases unmatched to any gene: 14. Germline loops: CDR1 MDHEN, CDR2 SYDVKM. The CDR3 loop spans 17 amino acids.

This chain uses TRBV5-1 with TRBJ1-2; D unclear. CDR3 size: 15 residues. Germline V gene data show CDR1 as SGHRS and CDR2 as YFSETQ. Between the trimmed V and J ends, which lost 1 base and 4 bases, there was a span of 14 bases. CDR3 sequence reads: CASSLYGVEGYGYTF. As DNA, the CDR3 is TGCGCCAGCAGCTTGTATGGGGTAGAGGGCTATGGCTACACCTTC.